These 7 T cell receptor beta chains originate from one sample sequenced in a study of blood T cell repertoires in COVID-19. The data were produced by immunoSEQ multiplex PCR, yet TCRdb's version contains in-frame clones alone and is incomplete. The sample lists tens of thousands of clones; around 90% were seen once. Sequencing used peripheral blood. The origin of the receptors is a human donor with active COVID-19. The donor label of this sample is uncertain.

This clone came up a few times. This chain connects TRBV4-3 to TRBJ1-4, with a possible D match to TRBD1 (6 bases). This CDR3 contains 14 residues. Germline V gene data show CDR1 as LGHNA and CDR2 as YSLEER. The V end lost 1 base, the J end lost 10 bases, and 13 bases lay between the germline ends. The DNA of the CDR3 is TGCGCCAGCAGCCAAGCGCAGGGAGGGGGAAAACTGTTTTTT. Its translation: CASSQAQGGGKLFF.

The chain recombines TRBV11-2 with TRBJ2-5; perhaps TRBD2 as D (6 bases). The germline gives CDR1 SGHAT, CDR2 FQNNGV. The CDR3 contains 12 residues. The V end was cut by 5 bases, the J end by 4 bases, with 8 bases between. DNA of the CDR3: TGTGCCAGCAGCCGGGGGTTAGAGACCCAGTACTTC. Amino acids: CASSRGLETQYF.

The chain is built from TRBV6-1 and TRBJ2-4; D is uncertain. V was trimmed by 1 base and J by 0 bases, leaving 7 bases between them. The CDR3 covers 15 residues. From germline, CDR1 is MNHNS and CDR2 SASEGT. The CDR3 sequence is CASSEGSVAKNIQYF. In nucleotides, the CDR3 is TGTGCCAGCAGTGAAGGCTCAGTAGCCAAAAACATTCAGTACTTC.

This clone was recorded once. The rearrangement links TRBV10-2 to TRBJ2-5; maybe TRBD2 (6 bases). The CDR3 totals 13 residues. V dropped 5 bases and J dropped 6 bases, with 13 bases sitting between them. Germline V CDR1 and CDR2: WSHSY, SAAADI. In DNA form, the CDR3 reads TGCGCCAGCAGTTCTAGCGAGGGAAAGACCCAGTACTTC. Protein sequence: CASSSSEGKTQYF.

The chain links TRBV6-2 or TRBV6-3 to TRBJ1-5, with 7 bases that match TRBD1. The CDR3 length is 15 residues. Germline CDR1 MNHEY, CDR2 SVGEGT. V lost 3 bases, J lost 9 bases, and 11 bases stayed unmatched. CDR3 bases: TGTGCCAGCAGTTATTCCGGGACAGATGCCTCGCCCCAGCATTTT. Its translation: CASSYSGTDASPQHF.

The chain links TRBV28 to TRBJ2-2; unclear D gene. The CDR3 totals 13 residues. CDR1 MDHEN and CDR2 SYDVKM come from the germline V gene. V lost 5 bases and J 4 bases, leaving 8 bases between the germline ends. In DNA form, the CDR3 reads TGTGCCAGCAGTCAGCAGGCCACCGGGGAGCTGTTTTTT. Protein: CASSQQATGELFF.

V and J are TRBV24-1 and TRBJ1-2; a weak D match, TRBD1 (5 bases). The V gene lost 6 bases and the J gene lost 0 bases, with 22 bases spanning the gap. This CDR3 is 18 amino acids long. Germline CDR1 is KGHDR and CDR2 is SFDVKD. The CDR3 DNA follows: TGTGCCACCAGTCCATCTACAGGAGCCGAGTTAGCTAACTATGGCTACACCTTC. Translation: CATSPSTGAELANYGYTF.